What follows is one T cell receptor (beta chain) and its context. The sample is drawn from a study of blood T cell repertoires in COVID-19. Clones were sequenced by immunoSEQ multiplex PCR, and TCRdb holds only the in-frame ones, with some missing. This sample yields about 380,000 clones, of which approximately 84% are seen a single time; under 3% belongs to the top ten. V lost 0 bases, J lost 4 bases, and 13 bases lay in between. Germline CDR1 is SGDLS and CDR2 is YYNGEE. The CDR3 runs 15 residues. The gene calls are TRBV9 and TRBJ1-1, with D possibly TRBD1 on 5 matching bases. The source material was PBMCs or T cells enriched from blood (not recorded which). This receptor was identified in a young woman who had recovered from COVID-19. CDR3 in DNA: TGTGCCAGCAGCGTAGATGGCAAAAGGGGCACTGAAGCTTTCTTT. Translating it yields CASSVDGKRGTEAFF. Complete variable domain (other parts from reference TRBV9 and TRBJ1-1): DSGVTQTPKHLITATGQRVTLRCSPRSGDLSVYWYQQSLDQGLQFLIQYYNGEERAKGNILERFSAQQFPDLHSELNLSSLELGDSALYFCASSVDGKRGTEAFFGQGTRLTVV.